Shown below are 14 T cell receptor beta chains from a single sample sequenced in a study of blood T cell repertoires in COVID-19. Only in-frame clones appear in the TCRdb table, and some are missing; sequencing was by immunoSEQ multiplex PCR. This sample has about 330,000 clones, with roughly 90% found just once. The sequenced material came from PBMCs or T cells enriched from blood (not recorded which). Receptor source: a woman in her 30s who had recovered from COVID-19.

J is TRBJ1-3 and V is TRBV6-2 or TRBV6-3; 7 bases agree with TRBD1. V lost 4 bases and J lost 0; bases outside the gene matches: 9. Germline lookup yields CDR1 MNHEY and CDR2 SVGEGT. The CDR3 has 17 residues. The CDR3 protein is CASSFFRDRSSGNTIYF. The CDR3 DNA reads as TGTGCCAGCAGTTTCTTTCGGGACAGATCCTCTGGAAACACCATATATTTT.

This chain links TRBV11-2 with TRBJ2-2; D perhaps matches TRBD2 (7 bases). In germline, CDR1 is SGHAT, CDR2 FQNNGV. The CDR3 is 17 residues long. V lost 6 bases and J 2 bases, leaving 19 bases between the germline ends. The chain's CDR3 is CASSPQGGGPNTGELFF. For the CDR3, the DNA is TGTGCCAGCAGTCCCCAAGGGGGGGGGCCCAACACCGGGGAGCTGTTTTTT.

The chain combines TRBV5-1 with TRBJ2-7, with TRBD1 as a possible D gene (5 bases). Germline CDR1 SGHRS, CDR2 YFSETQ. Deletions cut 3 bases from V and 0 bases from J, with 19 bases between. This CDR3 region has 17 residues. The CDR3 spells CASSSLGRDRPSYEQYF. DNA of the CDR3: TGCGCCAGCAGCTCCCTCGGTAGAGACAGACCCTCCTACGAGCAGTACTTC.

The rearrangement uses TRBV7-2 and TRBJ1-1, with 8 bases aligning to TRBD1. The CDR3 totals 14 residues. The ends lost 1 base at V and 3 bases at J; junction bases unmatched: 1. Germline CDR1 is SGHTA and CDR2 is FQGNSA. CDR3 protein: CASSLGQGHTEAFF. For the CDR3, the DNA is TGTGCCAGCAGCTTAGGACAGGGGCACACTGAAGCTTTCTTT.

This chain connects TRBV2 to TRBJ1-2; perhaps TRBD1 as D (5 bases). The CDR3 sequence is 14 residues long. V was cut by 6 bases and J by 8 bases, with 19 bases left in between. Germline CDR1 is SNHLY and CDR2 is FYNNEI. DNA for the CDR3: TGTGCCAGCAGGGCGGGACCAATTACGCGGGGCTACACCTTC. This codes for CASRAGPITRGYTF.

The chain links TRBV7-9 to TRBJ2-7; no clear D. CDR3 length: 14 amino acids. V lost 2 bases and J lost 2, with 10 bases in between. Per germline, CDR1 SEHNR and CDR2 FQNEAQ (reference sequence). The chain's CDR3 is CASSLFARPYEQYF. CDR3 bases: TGTGCCAGCAGCTTATTTGCTAGGCCCTACGAGCAGTACTTC.

This chain uses TRBV24-1 with TRBJ2-7; 7 bases are shared with TRBD2. Germline V CDR1 and CDR2: KGHDR, SFDVKD. The CDR3 is 15 residues long. Unmatched junction bases numbered 3, after V lost 2 bases and J lost 0 bases. CDR3 region: CATSDSSGNSYEQYF. The CDR3 DNA follows: TGTGCCACCAGTGATTCCAGCGGGAACTCCTACGAGCAGTACTTC.

J is TRBJ2-5 and V is TRBV2, with D unresolved. Germline V lookup: CDR1 SNHLY, CDR2 FYNNEI. V was shortened by 4 bases and J by 2 bases, with 11 bases between the two germline ends. The CDR3 spans 14 residues. In DNA form, the CDR3 reads TGTGCCAGCAGTGTAGGAGCATTACAAGAGACCCAGTACTTC. The encoded protein is CASSVGALQETQYF.

The V and J genes are TRBV7-9 and TRBJ2-1; D not certain. The CDR3 contains 13 residues. V gave up 10 bases and J gave up 2 bases, with 12 bases separating them. CDR1 is SEHNR, CDR2 FQNEAQ, per germline (reference sequence). DNA of the CDR3: TGTGCCATTCCCCATCCCCCCTACAATGAGCAGTTCTTC. It encodes CAIPHPPYNEQFF.

V and J are TRBV10-3 and TRBJ1-1; D is possibly TRBD1 (5 bases). Looked up from germline, CDR1 is ENHRY and CDR2 is SYGVKD. The CDR3 has 14 residues. The V gene lost 6 bases and the J gene lost 2 bases, with 13 bases spanning the gap. The CDR3 DNA sequence: TGTGCCATCAGCCCCACTGGACAAAACACTGAAGCTTTCTTT. Its translation: CAISPTGQNTEAFF.

A word on this clone: Compared with germline, one end of the junction differs, possibly owing to a read error. The chain combines TRBV7-7 with TRBJ1-1; maybe TRBD1 (6 bases). Looked up from germline, CDR1 is SSHAT and CDR2 is FNYEAQ (reference sequence). The CDR3 has 19 residues. The CDR3 DNA sequence: TGTGCTAGCAGGCCAACCCCGGACAGAACAACGATGAATGCCACTGAAGCTTTCTTT. Protein: CASRPTPDRTTMNATEAFF.

The J gene is TRBJ1-5, the V gene TRBV19; unclear D gene. V was trimmed by 4 bases and J by 8 bases, leaving 12 bases between them. CDR1 and CDR2 from the germline V gene are LNHDA and SQIVND (reference sequence). The CDR3 totals 13 residues. CDR3 amino acids: CASSRGGKEPQHF. CDR3 coding DNA: TGTGCCAGTAGTAGGGGAGGGAAGGAGCCCCAGCATTTT.

The CDR3 protein is CASSPGTGGYTF. The CDR3 nucleotides read TGTGCCAGCAGCCCAGGGACAGGAGGCTACACCTTC. This chain connects TRBV11-2 to TRBJ1-2; 8 bases agree with TRBD1. Germline V gives CDR1 SGHAT, CDR2 FQNNGV. The V and J ends lost 5 bases and 8 bases, in that order; junction bases with no gene match: 4. The CDR3 is made up of 12 amino acids.

The chain carries TRBV9 and TRBJ1-1, with TRBD1 as a possible D gene (6 bases). Germline loops: CDR1 SGDLS, CDR2 YYNGEE. This CDR3 spans 15 amino acids. V lost 0 bases, J lost 9 bases, and 18 bases lay in between. As DNA, the CDR3 is TGTGCCAGCAGCGTAGAAGGGGGGAGCGGGGCGAAAGCTTTCTTT. Translation gives CASSVEGGSGAKAFF.